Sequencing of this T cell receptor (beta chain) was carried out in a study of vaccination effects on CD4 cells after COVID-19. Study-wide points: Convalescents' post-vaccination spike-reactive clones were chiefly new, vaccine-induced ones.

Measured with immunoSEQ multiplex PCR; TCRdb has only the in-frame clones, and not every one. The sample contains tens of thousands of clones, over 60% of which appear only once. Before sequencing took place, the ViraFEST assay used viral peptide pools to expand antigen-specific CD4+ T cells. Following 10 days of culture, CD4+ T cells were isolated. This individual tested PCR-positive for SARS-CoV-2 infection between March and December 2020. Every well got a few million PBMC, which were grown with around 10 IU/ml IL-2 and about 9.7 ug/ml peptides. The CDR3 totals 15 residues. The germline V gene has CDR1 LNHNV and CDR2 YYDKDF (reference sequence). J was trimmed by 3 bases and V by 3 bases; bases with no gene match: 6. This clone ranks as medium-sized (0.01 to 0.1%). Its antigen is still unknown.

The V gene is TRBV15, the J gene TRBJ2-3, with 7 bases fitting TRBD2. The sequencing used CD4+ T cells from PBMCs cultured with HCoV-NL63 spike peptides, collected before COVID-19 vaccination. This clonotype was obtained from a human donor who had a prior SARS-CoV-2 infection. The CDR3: CATSSSREPTDTQYF. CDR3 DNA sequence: TGTGCCACCAGCAGTTCGCGGGAGCCAACAGATACGCAGTATTTT.